These 21 T cell receptor beta chains came from one sample sequenced in a study of breast tumors, draining lymph nodes, adjacent tissues. Breast cancer patients provided tissue from their axillary draining lymph nodes. Via MiXCR, TCRdb re-called the multiplex PCR reads, giving one row per CDR3 protein. The repertoire consists of 250,000 or so distinct CDR3 sequences, with 30% occurring once and the leading ten covering more than 1%. Sequenced material: axillary lymph node tissue. The receptor source for this set is a female donor with breast cancer. Some clones in this sample may be carry-over from other donors' samples.

Details on this clonotype: This could be a read error, since a much larger clone is one nucleotide away. This chain connects TRBV12-3 or TRBV12-4 to TRBJ1-6; D gene unclear. There are 14 residues in the CDR3. The CDR3 spells CASSFGSNNSSLHF. The CDR3, as DNA: TGTGCCAGCAGTTTCGGCAGTAATAATTCATCCCTCCACTTT.

Of note for this clonotype: The CDR3 does not close with the conserved phenylalanine or tryptophan, likely indicating a read error. The J gene is TRBJ2-7, the V gene TRBV11-2; D ambiguous. CDR1 is SGHAT, CDR2 FQNNGV, per germline. The CDR3 totals 14 residues. Trimming removed 0 bases from V and 2 bases from J, with 8 bases in between. The CDR3 sequence: CASSLDLVAYEQYL. As DNA, the CDR3 is TGTGCCAGCAGCTTAGATCTAGTCGCCTACGAGCAGTACCTC.

This clonotype was counted a few times. The rearrangement joins TRBV3-1 to TRBJ2-3; perhaps TRBD2 as D (6 bases). The CDR3 consists of 15 residues. Germline V gene data show CDR1 as LGHDT and CDR2 as YNNKEL (reference sequence). V lost 1 base and J 6 bases, leaving 14 bases between the germline ends. CDR3 protein: CASSQGPAGPDTQYF. The CDR3 nucleotides read TGTGCCAGCAGCCAAGGGCCGGCGGGGCCCGATACGCAGTATTTT.

This clonotype was detected only a few times. This could be a read error, since a much larger clone is one nucleotide away. The rearrangement joins TRBV11-2 to TRBJ2-5; the D is unclear. CDR1 SGHAT and CDR2 FQNNGV come from the germline V gene. CDR3 length: 13 amino acids. Trimming left V 3 bases short and J 7 bases short, with 12 bases between. The CDR3 DNA follows: TGTGCCAGCAGCTTGAGAGGTGGCGCGACCCAGTACTTC. Translated: CASSLRGGATQYF.

This clonotype was recorded many times. The chain joins TRBV9 to TRBJ1-2; D might be TRBD1 (6 bases). Trimming left V 0 bases short and J 7 bases short, with 16 bases between. The CDR3 is 15 amino acids. The germline V gene has CDR1 SGDLS and CDR2 YYNGEE. The CDR3 protein is CASSVAGGRIAGYTF. CDR3 nucleotide sequence: TGTGCCAGCAGCGTAGCCGGGGGCCGAATAGCTGGCTACACCTTC.

As for this clonotype: A much bigger clone sits one base away, suggesting this may be a read error. The final CDR3 position lacks the conserved phenylalanine or tryptophan, pointing to a likely read error. This sequence joins TRBV7-9 and TRBJ2-7, with 11 bases lining up with TRBD2. The trim removed 10 bases at V and 4 bases at J, leaving 9 bases unmatched. CDR1 SEHNR and CDR2 FQNEAQ come from the germline V gene (reference sequence). The CDR3 length is 14 residues. The CDR3 nucleotides read TGTGCCATACGAACTAGCGGGAGAGGATACGAGCAGTACCTC. It is translated as CAIRTSGRGYEQYL.

The table lists this clonotype with many counts. The chain joins TRBV29-1 to TRBJ2-2; no clear D. CDR1 and CDR2 from the germline V gene are SQVTM and ANQGSEA. The CDR3 spans 11 residues. V shed 4 bases and J shed 6 bases, with 6 bases lying between them. The CDR3 loop reads CSVAEAGELFF. DNA of the CDR3: TGCAGCGTTGCCGAGGCCGGGGAGCTGTTTTTT.

The chain has TRBV12-3 or TRBV12-4 and TRBJ1-6, with D possibly matching TRBD1 (5 bases). Trimming took off 5 bases at V and 7 bases at J, with 12 bases between the two ends. The CDR3 loop spans 14 amino acids. The CDR3 loop reads CASSIGTTNSPLHF. In DNA, the CDR3 is TGTGCCAGCAGTATCGGGACTACAAATTCACCCCTCCACTTT.

This clonotype was counted at least ten times. The chain is built from TRBV6-5 and TRBJ1-4, with a weak D call TRBD1 (6 bases). Trimming removed 5 bases at V and 0 bases at J, with 10 bases between. Germline V CDR1 and CDR2: MNHEY, SVGAGI. This CDR3 has 15 residues. The CDR3 sequence: CASSLGGATNEKLFF. The CDR3 nucleotides are TGTGCCAGCAGTCTAGGGGGTGCAACTAATGAAAAACTGTTTTTT.

The rearrangement links TRBV27 to TRBJ1-6; 10 positions match TRBD1. CDR1 and CDR2 from the germline V gene are MNHEY and SMNVEV (reference sequence). The CDR3 is 14 residues long. The trim removed 9 bases at V and 7 bases at J, leaving 6 bases unmatched. The DNA for the CDR3 is TGTGCCAGTTCGACAGGGGGCGAGAATTCACCCCTCCACTTT. As protein: CASSTGGENSPLHF.

This clonotype was detected a few times. This rearrangement joins TRBV5-4 to TRBJ2-5; tentative D call: TRBD2 (6 bases). This CDR3 region has 15 residues. Germline CDR1 reads SGHNT; CDR2 reads YYREEE (reference sequence). V lost 0 bases and J 2 bases, leaving 11 bases between the germline ends. The CDR3 sequence: CASSLAWREQETQYF. The CDR3 DNA follows: TGTGCCAGCAGCTTGGCCTGGCGGGAACAAGAGACCCAGTACTTC.

This clonotype was found a few times. A much bigger clone sits one base away, suggesting this may be a read error. V gene TRBV9 combines with J gene TRBJ2-5, with D uncertain. Germline V gene lookup returns CDR1 SGDLS and CDR2 YYNGEE. The CDR3 length is 14 residues. The CDR3 sequence: CASSVAPPAETQSF. In DNA, the CDR3 is TGTGCCAGCAGCGTAGCCCCCCCTGCCGAGACCCAGTCCTTC. Together with reference TRBV9 and TRBJ2-5, the CDR3 gives the full variable domain: DSGVTQTPKHLITATGQRVTLRCSPRSGDLSVYWYQQSLDQGLQFLIQYYNGEERAKGNILERFSAQQFPDLHSELNLSSLELGDSALYFCASSVAPPAETQSFGPGTRLLVL.

The V call is TRBV7-2, the J call TRBJ2-3; TRBD2 matches 11 bases. The CDR3 loop spans 17 amino acids. Germline loops: CDR1 SGHTA, CDR2 FQGNSA. V shed 5 bases, J shed 0 bases, and the junction held 7 bases outside the gene matches. CDR3 coding DNA: TGTGCCAGCAGCGTATCGGGACTAGCGGCTAGCACAGATACGCAGTATTTT. As protein: CASSVSGLAASTDTQYF.

This clonotype showed up many times. J is TRBJ1-2 and V is TRBV7-2; 7 bases agree with TRBD1. Germline V lookup: CDR1 SGHTA, CDR2 FQGNSA. Unmatched junction bases numbered 1, after V lost 0 bases and J lost 3 bases. The CDR3 contains 14 residues. CDR3 protein: CASSLAGQHYGYTF. CDR3 sequence (DNA): TGTGCCAGCAGCTTAGCGGGACAGCACTATGGCTACACCTTC.

Details on this clonotype: A much larger clonotype is one base distant, so this may be a read error. The rearrangement joins TRBV5-4 to TRBJ2-7; 8 bases align to TRBD1. The CDR3 loop spans 15 amino acids. Trimming at V came to 4 bases and at J to 6 bases, leaving 12 bases not matched to a gene. Germline values: CDR1 SGHNT, CDR2 YYREEE (reference sequence). The CDR3 region has the DNA TGTGCCAGCAGCCTCAGCCGGACAGGGATCTGCGAGCAGTACTTC. Translating gives CASSLSRTGICEQYF.

This chain uses TRBV11-3 with TRBJ2-6; 8 bases line up with TRBD2. The CDR3 runs 17 residues. The germline CDR1 and CDR2 sequences are SGHNT and YENEEA. V lost 4 bases, J lost 0 bases, and 5 bases stayed unmatched. CDR3 nucleotide sequence: TGTGCCAGCAGCTCGGGGGGGGGGACCTCTGGGGCCAACGTCCTGACTTTC. Translating it yields CASSSGGGTSGANVLTF. The variable domain in full, completed from reference TRBV11-3 and TRBJ2-6, reads EAGVVQSPRYKIIEKKQPVAFWCNPISGHNTLYWYLQNLGQGPELLIRYENEEAVDDSQLPKDRFSAERLKGVDSTLKIQPAELGDSAVYLCASSSGGGTSGANVLTFGAGSRLTVL.

J is TRBJ1-4 and V is TRBV27; 9 bases are a match to TRBD1. The CDR3 is made up of 15 amino acids. V gave up 8 bases and J gave up 7 bases; unmatched junction bases: 11. The germline V gene has CDR1 MNHEY and CDR2 SMNVEV (reference sequence). DNA for the CDR3: TGTGCCAGCTCACCACGAGCGACAGGGGGTGAAAAACTGTTTTTT. Translation gives CASSPRATGGEKLFF.

To note about this clonotype: With a much larger clone just one base away, this may be a read error. J is TRBJ2-7 and V is TRBV7-9; D call uncertain. This CDR3 contains 12 residues. CDR1 is SEHNR, CDR2 FQNEAQ, per germline (reference sequence). Trimming pared 1 base from V and 9 bases from J, leaving 10 bases between. This chain's CDR3 is CASSLGSSWQYF. CDR3 sequence (DNA): TGTGCCAGCAGCTTAGGCAGTTCTTGGCAGTACTTC.

A remark on this clonotype: This could be a read error, since a much larger clone is one nucleotide away. The chain combines TRBV12-3 or TRBV12-4 with TRBJ2-3; tentative D call: TRBD2 (7 bases). The ends were cut back, 6 bases at V and 2 bases at J, with 15 bases in the middle. The CDR3 extends over 15 amino acids. The CDR3 nucleotides are TGTGCCAGCAGGAAGAGGGGGGGGGCCACAGATACGCAGTATTTT. It encodes CASRKRGGATDTQYF.

At least ten counts were recorded for this clonotype. V is TRBV12-3 or TRBV12-4 and J is TRBJ1-2; D unresolved. The germline V and J ends were trimmed by 3 bases and 6 bases, with 14 bases remaining between them. CDR3 size: 14 residues. CDR3 sequence reads: CASSFQRKTNGYTF. The CDR3 DNA reads TGTGCCAGCAGTTTTCAACGGAAAACTAATGGCTACACCTTC.

Only a few counts were recorded for this clonotype. The rearrangement links TRBV15 to TRBJ2-5; 12 positions agree with TRBD2. The V and J ends lost 4 bases and 4 bases, in that order; junction bases with no gene match: 7. The CDR3 runs to 16 residues. From germline, CDR1 is LNHNV and CDR2 YYDKDF (reference sequence). The CDR3 reads CATSTPGGLAGETQYF. In DNA form, the CDR3 reads TGTGCCACCAGCACCCCAGGGGGACTAGCGGGAGAGACCCAGTACTTC.